Shown below are 5 T cell receptor beta chains from a single sample sequenced in a study of T cell responses to AZD1222 COVID-19 vaccine. Assay used: immunoSEQ multiplex PCR; TCRdb lists only in-frame clones, some missing. This table holds more than 70,000 clones, roughly 85% found once. This specimen consisted of peripheral blood, obtained 28 days after the second AZD1222 dose. The origin of the receptors is an adult who received the AZD1222 COVID-19 vaccine.

The J gene is TRBJ2-3, the V gene TRBV7-3; 8 bases match TRBD2. The germline V gene has CDR1 SGHTA and CDR2 FQGTGA. There are 17 residues in the CDR3. V lost 2 bases and J lost 4; bases outside the gene matches: 11. The DNA for the CDR3 is TGTGCCAGCAGCTTAGGGCCCGGCAGCGGGAGTGCAGATACGCAGTATTTT. It translates to CASSLGPGSGSADTQYF. The full variable domain, with the rest looked up from reference TRBV7-3 and TRBJ2-3, is GAGVSQTPSNKVTEKGKYVELRCDPISGHTALYWYRQSLGQGPEFLIYFQGTGAADDSGLPNDRFFAVRPEGSVSTLKIQRTERGDSAVYLCASSLGPGSGSADTQYFGPGTRLTVL.

This clone was seen only once. The chain recombines TRBV11-2 with TRBJ2-3; D is uncertain. The CDR3 totals 15 residues. Germline V gives CDR1 SGHAT, CDR2 FQNNGV. V dropped 5 bases and J dropped 1 base, with 13 bases sitting between them. CDR3 DNA: TGTGCCAGCAGCCCCGCCGGGTGGGGCACAGATACGCAGTATTTT. As protein: CASSPAGWGTDTQYF.

CDR3 residues: CASSPRWGTGYEQYF. The CDR3, as DNA: TGTGCCAGCAGCCCCCGCTGGGGCACGGGATACGAGCAGTACTTC. The chain uses TRBV7-2 and TRBJ2-7, with D perhaps given as TRBD1 or TRBD2 (5 bases each). Germline V gene lookup returns CDR1 SGHTA and CDR2 FQGNSA. V was pared by 5 bases and J by 4 bases, with 18 bases between. The length of the CDR3 is 15 residues.

This sequence joins TRBV29-1 and TRBJ2-1; the D gene is possibly TRBD2 (6 bases). The CDR3 has 14 residues. Trimming stripped 1 base from V and 0 bases from J, with 7 bases between. CDR1 is SQVTM and CDR2 is ANQGSEA in the germline V gene. This CDR3 reads CSVEGGDSYNEQFF. The CDR3 DNA follows: TGCAGCGTTGAAGGGGGGGACTCCTACAATGAGCAGTTCTTC.

The CDR3 is CASSPTQGAQNTEAFF. The CDR3 DNA is TGTGCCAGCTCACCCACACAGGGGGCGCAGAACACTGAAGCTTTCTTT. The chain has TRBV18 and TRBJ1-1, with TRBD1 matching over 9 bases. The CDR3 has 16 amino acids. V was pared by 3 bases and J by 1 base, with 6 bases of the junction left unmatched. From germline, CDR1 is KGHSH and CDR2 LQKENI.